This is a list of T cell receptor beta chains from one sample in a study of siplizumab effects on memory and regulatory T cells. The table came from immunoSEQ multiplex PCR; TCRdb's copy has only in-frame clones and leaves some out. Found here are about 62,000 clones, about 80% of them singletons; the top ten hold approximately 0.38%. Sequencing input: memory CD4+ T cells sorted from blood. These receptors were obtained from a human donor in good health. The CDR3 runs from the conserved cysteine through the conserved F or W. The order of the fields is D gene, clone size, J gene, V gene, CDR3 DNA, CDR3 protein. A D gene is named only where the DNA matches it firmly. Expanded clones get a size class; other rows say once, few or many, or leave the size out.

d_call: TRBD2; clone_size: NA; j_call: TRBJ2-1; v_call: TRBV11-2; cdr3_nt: TGTGCCAGCAGCTTTTTAGCGGGGACCTACAATGAGCAGTTCTTC; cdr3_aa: CASSFLAGTYNEQFF
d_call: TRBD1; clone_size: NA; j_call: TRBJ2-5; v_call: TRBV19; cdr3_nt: TGTGCCAGTAGTGAGCCGGGACAGGGGGCTTTGGAGACCCAGTACTTC; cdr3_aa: CASSEPGQGALETQYF
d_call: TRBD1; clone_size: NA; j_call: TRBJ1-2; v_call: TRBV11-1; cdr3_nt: TGTGCCAGCAGCTCTAACACAGGGGTCGGCTACACCTTC; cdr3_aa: CASSSNTGVGYTF
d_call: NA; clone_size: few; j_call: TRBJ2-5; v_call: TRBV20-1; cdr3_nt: TGCAGTGCTAGTTCCCATGGTACCCAGTACTTC; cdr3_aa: CSASSHGTQYF
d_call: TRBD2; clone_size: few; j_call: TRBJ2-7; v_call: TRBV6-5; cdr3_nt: TGTGCCAGCAGTCTCACTAGCGGGGGGGCATACGAGCAGTACTTC; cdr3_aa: CASSLTSGGAYEQYF
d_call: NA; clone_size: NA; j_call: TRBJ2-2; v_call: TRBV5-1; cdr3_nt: TGCGCCAGCAGCTTGGGGGATAGCAGGACCGGGGAGCTGTTTTTT; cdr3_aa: CASSLGDSRTGELFF
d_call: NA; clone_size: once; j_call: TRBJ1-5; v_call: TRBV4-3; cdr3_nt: TGCGCCAGCAGCCAAGATCTTGGGAATCAGCCCCAGCATTTT; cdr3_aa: CASSQDLGNQPQHF
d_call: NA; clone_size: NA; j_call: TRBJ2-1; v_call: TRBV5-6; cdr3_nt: TGTGCCAGCAGCTTAGGACCAGCCGGTGAGCAGTTCTTC; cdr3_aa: CASSLGPAGEQFF
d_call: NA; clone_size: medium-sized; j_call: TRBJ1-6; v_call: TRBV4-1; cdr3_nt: TGCGCCAGCAGCCCAACACGTCTAGGTTCACCCCTCCACTTT; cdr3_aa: CASSPTRLGSPLHF
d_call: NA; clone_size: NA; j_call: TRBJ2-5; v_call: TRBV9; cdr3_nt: TGTGCCAGCAGCGCCAGAAAGGGTATGCAAGAGACCCAGTACTTC; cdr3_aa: CASSARKGMQETQYF
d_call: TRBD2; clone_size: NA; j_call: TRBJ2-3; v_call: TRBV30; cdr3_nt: TGTGCCTGGAGCCGCGGGGGTTTTACAGATACGCAGTATTTT; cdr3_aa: CAWSRGGFTDTQYF
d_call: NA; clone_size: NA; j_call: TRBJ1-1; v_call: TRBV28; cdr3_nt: TGTGCCAGCAGACGGAACGGGTTATTCACTGAAGCTTTCTTT; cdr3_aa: CASRRNGLFTEAFF
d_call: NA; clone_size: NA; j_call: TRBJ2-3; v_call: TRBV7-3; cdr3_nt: TGTGCCAGCAGCTATCCGGGGGAGACAGATACGCAGTATTTT; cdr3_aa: CASSYPGETDTQYF
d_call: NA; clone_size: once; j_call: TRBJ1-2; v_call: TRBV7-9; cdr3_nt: TGTGCCAGCAGCTTCTCGGGAATGTATGGCTACACCTTC; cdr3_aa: CASSFSGMYGYTF
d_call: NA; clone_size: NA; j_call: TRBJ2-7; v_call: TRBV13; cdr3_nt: TGTGCCAGCAGCCAACAGGGACCCGAGCAGTACTTC; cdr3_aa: CASSQQGPEQYF
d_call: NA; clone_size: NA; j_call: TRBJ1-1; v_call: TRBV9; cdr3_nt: TGTGCCAGCAGCGTAGACGAGGTGACGGGCACTGAAGCTTTCTTT; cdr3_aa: CASSVDEVTGTEAFF
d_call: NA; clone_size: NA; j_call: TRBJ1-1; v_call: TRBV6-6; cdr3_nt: TGTGCCAGCAGTTACTCGAATCCGAGCATGAACACTGAAGCTTTCTTT; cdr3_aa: CASSYSNPSMNTEAFF
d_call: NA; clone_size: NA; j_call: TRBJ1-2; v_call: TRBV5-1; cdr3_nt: TGCGCCAGCAGCTTGGGAGCAGGGAACAACTATGGCTACACCTTC; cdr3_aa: CASSLGAGNNYGYTF
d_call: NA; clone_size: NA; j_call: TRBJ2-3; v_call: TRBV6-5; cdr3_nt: TGTGCCAGCAGTTCTCACGGACCACGCACAGATACGCAGTATTTT; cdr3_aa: CASSSHGPRTDTQYF
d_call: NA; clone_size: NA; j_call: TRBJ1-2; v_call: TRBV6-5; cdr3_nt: TGTGCCAGCAGTAAAGGATGGACGGACTACACCTTC; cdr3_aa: CASSKGWTDYTF
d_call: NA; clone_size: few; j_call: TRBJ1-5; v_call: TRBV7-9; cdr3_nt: TGTGCCAGCAGTGAAGACGGTAGCAATCAGCCCCAGCATTTT; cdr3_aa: CASSEDGSNQPQHF
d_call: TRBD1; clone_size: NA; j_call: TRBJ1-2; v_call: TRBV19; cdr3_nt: TGTGCCAGTAGTTCCCGACAGGGGGCGGTGGATGGCTACACCTTC; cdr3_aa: CASSSRQGAVDGYTF
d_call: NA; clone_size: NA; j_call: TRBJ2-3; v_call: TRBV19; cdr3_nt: TGTGCCAGTAGTTGGGGGGGCAGGACAGATACGCAGTATTTT; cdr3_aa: CASSWGGRTDTQYF
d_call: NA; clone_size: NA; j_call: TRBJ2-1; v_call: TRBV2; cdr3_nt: TGTGCCAGCAGCCTCCACAATGAGCAGTTCTTC; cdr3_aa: CASSLHNEQFF
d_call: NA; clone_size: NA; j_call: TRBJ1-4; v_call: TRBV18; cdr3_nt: TGTGCCAGCTCACAGGCTACGAATGAAAAACTGTTTTTT; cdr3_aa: CASSQATNEKLFF